This note documents a single T cell receptor (beta chain) sequence. Its antigen is currently not known. Per-base qualities were not stored, and no clone one base away is much larger. These data belong to a study of CD8+ T cells in alopecia areata (dated by TCRdb to about 2018). With respect to the entire study: The treated patients, all with moderate-to-severe alopecia areata, were enrolled in an open-label pilot trial of oral tofacitinib given at 5 to 10 mg twice daily. Tofacitinib was administered for 6 to 18 months, and 6 months of follow-up off drug were then conducted to assess delayed response and recurrence. In treated patients, disease severity was measured using the SALT score, which gives the percentage of scalp surface area affected. The study used high-throughput TCRbeta sequencing to examine T cell clonal expansion in alopecia areata, in both the C3H/HeJ mouse model and human patients. Human TCRbeta sequencing covered scalp tissue and sorted CD4+ and CD8+ peripheral blood T cells from patchy and totalis/universalis alopecia areata patients and healthy controls. Patients on tofacitinib were biopsied at baseline and after 4 and 24 weeks of treatment, and several of the patients also had a later scalp biopsy. Scalp clonality was compared across normal scalp (n=4), patchy alopecia areata scalp (n=8), and alopecia totalis/universalis scalp (n=8). The RNA source kit depended on sample type: the PAXgene miRNA kit for fixed scalp, the miRNeasy kit for PBMCs, and the RNeasy kit for mouse skin. immunoSEQ multiplex PCR using 35 Vbeta forward primers and 13 Jbeta reverse primers was used to amplify TCRbeta CDR3 regions. On the study overall, not on this receptor specifically: During tofacitinib treatment, many expanded lesional clones remained in scalp and blood, and this persistence may partly explain relapse after treatment is stopped. Tofacitinib significantly decreased scalp clonality and the number of expanded CD8+ clones among the top 100 scalp clones. Because the treated cohort was small and had just a single nonresponder, larger studies are needed to establish links between baseline CD8+ expansion and response. Higher clonality and more expanded CD8+ clones were observed in lesional scalp than in normal scalp, particularly in alopecia totalis/universalis, a finding suggestive of antigenic drive. Compared with mice, TCR sequences shared between patients were less clear, possibly partly because of HLA diversity across the patient population. Unlike mouse skin, which is dominated by gammadelta T cells, normal human skin has resident alphabeta T cells that are also sequenced, and this complicates analysis of the scalp TCR repertoire.

CDR1 and CDR2 (SEHNR, FQNEAQ) derive from the germline V gene (reference sequence). Relative to germline, V is 4 bases shorter and J is 8 bases shorter, with 15 bases between their ends. Including cysteine and phenylalanine, the CDR3 has 14 amino acids. Solely the CDR3 DNA is kept, with 42 bases framed from the first base. Libraries were constructed by the immunoSEQ multiplex PCR assay. RNA was extracted from all samples and reverse transcribed into cDNA as template for TCR sequencing. First-strand cDNA was synthesized with SuperScript III using a 2:1 mix of oligo-dT and random hexamers. Amplification bias was assessed with a synthetic immune receptor repertoire, and residual bias was removed computationally. The authors' analysis ran thus. Raw reads were preprocessed for error removal, and CDR3 was defined according to IMGT conventions as running from the conserved cysteine to phenylalanine. Clonality was computed as 1 minus the Shannon entropy, with the entropy normalized by log2 of the number of productive unique TCRs. CD4 or CD8 identity of scalp clones was inferred by cross-referencing scalp TCRbeta sequences with sorted blood CD4 and CD8 repertoires. Imported from immuneACCESS, the table was reduced by TCRdb to in-frame sequences with V and J called. These copies leave out some clones; in studies compared against another copy, an unresolved V gene accounts for under half, and the cause of the remainder is not known. That table gives V, J and clone size, and the DNA gave D and trimming. The sample records 40,000 to 45,000 clones, roughly 92% of which are singletons. Approximately 17% of the sample comes from the top ten.

Read against the paper, the sample's time point label means: 20 to 30 weeks on oral tofacitinib. This specimen's treatment or condition label, interpreted: oral pan-JAK inhibitor, 5-10 mg twice daily. Peripheral blood and lesional scalp punch biopsies were obtained from patients with alopecia areata. After PBMCs were isolated by density centrifugation and stained for CD3, CD4 and CD8, a FACSAria was used to sort CD4+ and CD8+ T cells. The chain links TRBV7-9 with TRBJ2-1; TRBD1 is a weak D gene call, 6 bases matching. The sequences come from CD8+ T cells sorted from blood, collected at week 24, from a patient treated with tofacitinib. The sequence derives from a human donor with alopecia areata. The CDR3 amino acid sequence is: CASSSGHSIYEQFF. The nucleotides read TGTGCCAGCAGCTCGGGACATTCAATCTATGAGCAGTTCTTC.